This TCR beta chain was sequenced for a study of a mutant IDH1 vaccine in newly diagnosed glioma. Background on the study: The sex distribution of treated patients was 62.5% male and around 40% female, with a mean age of roughly 40 years.

In regard to this clone: Its target is unknown.

Time point described: week 23, last vaccination. What each vaccine dose contained was 300 ug of mutant IDH1 20-mer peptide, accompanied by topical imiquimod. Produced via immunoSEQ multiplex PCR; TCRdb's table is partial and in-frame only. The table includes approximately 41,000 clones, 80% to 90% detected once. Germline CDR1 reads SGHRS; CDR2 reads YFSETQ. This CDR3 is built from 17 residues. Deletions cut 0 bases from V and 7 bases from J, with 19 bases between. The starting material was PBMCs, obtained from a glioma patient whose treatment included an IDH1 peptide vaccine. The TCR was taken from a man aged 40-50 years with glioma. J is TRBJ2-2 and V is TRBV5-1, with D tentatively TRBD2 (5 bases). The CDR3 protein is CASSLGVNRGLDGELFF. CDR3 DNA sequence: TGCGCCAGCAGCTTGGGTGTAAACAGAGGGCTGGACGGGGAGCTGTTTTTT.